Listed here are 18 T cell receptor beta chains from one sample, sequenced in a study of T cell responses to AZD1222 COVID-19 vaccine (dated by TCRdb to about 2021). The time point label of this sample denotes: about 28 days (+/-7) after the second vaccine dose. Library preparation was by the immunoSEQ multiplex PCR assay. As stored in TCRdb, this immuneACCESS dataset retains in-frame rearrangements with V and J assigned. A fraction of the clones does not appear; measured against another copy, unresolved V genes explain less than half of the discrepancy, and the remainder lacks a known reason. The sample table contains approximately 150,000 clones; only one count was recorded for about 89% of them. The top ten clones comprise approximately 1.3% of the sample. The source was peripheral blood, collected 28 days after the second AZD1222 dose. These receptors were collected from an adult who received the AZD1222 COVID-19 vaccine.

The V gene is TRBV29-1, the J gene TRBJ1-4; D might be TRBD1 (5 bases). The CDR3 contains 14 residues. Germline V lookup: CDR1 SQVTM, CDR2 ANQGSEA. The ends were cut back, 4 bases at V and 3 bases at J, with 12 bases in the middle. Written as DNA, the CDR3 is TGCAGCGTTGCTAGGGGCAACCCTAATGAAAAACTGTTTTTT. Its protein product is CSVARGNPNEKLFF.

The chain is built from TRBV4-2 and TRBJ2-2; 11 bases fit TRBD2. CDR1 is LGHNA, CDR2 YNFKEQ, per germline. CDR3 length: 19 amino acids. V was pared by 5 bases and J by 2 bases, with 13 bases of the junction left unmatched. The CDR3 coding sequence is TGTGCCAGCAGCTCAAGATCTGGTAGCGGGAGGGCTAACACCGGGGAGCTGTTTTTT. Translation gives CASSSRSGSGRANTGELFF.

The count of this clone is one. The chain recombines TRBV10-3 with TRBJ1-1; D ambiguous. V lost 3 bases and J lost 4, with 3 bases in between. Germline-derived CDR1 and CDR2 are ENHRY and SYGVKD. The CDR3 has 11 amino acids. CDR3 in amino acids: CAISDTTEAFF. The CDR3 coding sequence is TGTGCCATCAGTGATACCACTGAAGCTTTCTTT.

CDR3 coding DNA: TGTGCCAGCAGTTTTCCGGGGGAAGAGACCCAGTACTTC. Its translation: CASSFPGEETQYF. The V gene is TRBV6-6, the J gene TRBJ2-5; TRBD2 might be the D (6 bases). CDR1 is MNHNY and CDR2 is SVGAGI in the germline V gene (reference sequence). The CDR3 is 13 residues long. V was clipped by 4 bases and J by 3 bases, with 9 bases between them.

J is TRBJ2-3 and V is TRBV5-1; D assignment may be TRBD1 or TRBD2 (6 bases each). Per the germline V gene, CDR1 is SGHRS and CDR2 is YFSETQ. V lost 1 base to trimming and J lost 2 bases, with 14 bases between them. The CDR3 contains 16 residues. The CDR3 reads CASSLRGAGNTDTQYF. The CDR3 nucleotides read TGCGCCAGCAGCTTGAGGGGGGCTGGGAACACAGATACGCAGTATTTT. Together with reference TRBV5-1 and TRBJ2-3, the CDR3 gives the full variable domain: KAGVTQTPRYLIKTRGQQVTLSCSPISGHRSVSWYQQTPGQGLQFLFEYFSETQRNKGNFPGRFSGRQFSNSRSEMNVSTLELGDSALYLCASSLRGAGNTDTQYFGPGTRLTVL.

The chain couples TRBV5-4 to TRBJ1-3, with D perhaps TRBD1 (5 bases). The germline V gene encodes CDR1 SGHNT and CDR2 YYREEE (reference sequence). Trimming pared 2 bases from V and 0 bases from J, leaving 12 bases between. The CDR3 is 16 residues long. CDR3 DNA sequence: TGTGCCAGCAGCTTCCAGGGACTAAGCTCTGGAAACACCATATATTTT. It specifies CASSFQGLSSGNTIYF.

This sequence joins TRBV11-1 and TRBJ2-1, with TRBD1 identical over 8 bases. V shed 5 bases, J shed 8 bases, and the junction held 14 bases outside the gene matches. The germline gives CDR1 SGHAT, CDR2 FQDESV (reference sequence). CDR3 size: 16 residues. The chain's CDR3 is CASSTPLGQGKDEQFF. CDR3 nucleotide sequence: TGTGCCAGCAGCACACCCTTAGGACAGGGAAAGGATGAGCAGTTCTTC.

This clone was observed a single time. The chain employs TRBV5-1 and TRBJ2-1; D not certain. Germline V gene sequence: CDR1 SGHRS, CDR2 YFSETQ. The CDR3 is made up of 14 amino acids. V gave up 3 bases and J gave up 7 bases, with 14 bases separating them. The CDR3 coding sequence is TGCGCCAGCAGCTCCCTGGGGTCGCGGAATGAGCAGTTCTTC. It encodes CASSSLGSRNEQFF.

The DNA for the CDR3 is TGTGCCAGCAGTGCGTCCGGCGGGAGCGCAGATACGCAGTATTTT. Protein product: CASSASGGSADTQYF. V is TRBV2 and J is TRBJ2-3, with 7 bases identical to TRBD2. This CDR3 is built from 15 residues. Germline V gene data show CDR1 as SNHLY and CDR2 as FYNNEI. V was pared by 4 bases and J by 4 bases, with 8 bases of the junction left unmatched. Filled out from reference TRBV2 and TRBJ2-3, the complete variable domain reads EPEVTQTPSHQVTQMGQEVILRCVPISNHLYFYWYRQILGQKVEFLVSFYNNEISEKSEIFDDQFSVERPDGSNFTLKIRSTKLEDSAMYFCASSASGGSADTQYFGPGTRLTVL.

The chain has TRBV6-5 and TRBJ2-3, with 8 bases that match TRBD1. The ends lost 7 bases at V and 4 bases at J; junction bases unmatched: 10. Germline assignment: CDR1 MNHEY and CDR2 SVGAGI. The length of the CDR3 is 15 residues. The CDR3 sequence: CASTKATGVPDTQYF. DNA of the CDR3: TGTGCCAGCACGAAGGCGACAGGGGTCCCAGATACGCAGTATTTT.

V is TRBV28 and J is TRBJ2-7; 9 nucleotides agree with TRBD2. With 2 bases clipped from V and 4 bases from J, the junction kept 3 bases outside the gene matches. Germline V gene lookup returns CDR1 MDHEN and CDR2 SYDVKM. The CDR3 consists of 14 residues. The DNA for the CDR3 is TGTGCCAGCAGTTTAGGCGGGAGGGCTTACGAGCAGTACTTC. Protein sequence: CASSLGGRAYEQYF.

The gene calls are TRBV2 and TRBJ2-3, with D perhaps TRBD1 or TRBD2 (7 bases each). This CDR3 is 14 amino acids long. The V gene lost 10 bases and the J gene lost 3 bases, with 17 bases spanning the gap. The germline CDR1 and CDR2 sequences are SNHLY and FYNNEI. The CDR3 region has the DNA TGTGCCAATCAACCCAGGGGGGGGACAGATACGCAGTATTTT. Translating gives CANQPRGGTDTQYF.

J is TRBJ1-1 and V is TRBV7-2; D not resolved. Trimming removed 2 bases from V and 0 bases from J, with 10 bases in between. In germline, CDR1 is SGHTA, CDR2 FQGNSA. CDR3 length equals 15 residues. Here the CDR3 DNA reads TGTGCCAGCAGCTTACTCGGACGTATGAACACTGAAGCTTTCTTT. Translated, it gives CASSLLGRMNTEAFF.

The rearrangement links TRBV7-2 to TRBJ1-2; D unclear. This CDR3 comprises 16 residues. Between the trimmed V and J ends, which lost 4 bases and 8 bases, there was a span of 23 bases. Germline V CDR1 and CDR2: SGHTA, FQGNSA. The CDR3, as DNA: TGTGCCAGCAGCTCCCGGAATGGAGGGCCCGATGGAGGCTACACCTTC. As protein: CASSSRNGGPDGGYTF.

The CDR3 region has the DNA TGTGCCAGCAGCTCGACAGGGGTGGCTGGCTACACCTTC. Its translation: CASSSTGVAGYTF. This sequence joins TRBV7-2 and TRBJ1-2; 8 nucleotides align to TRBD1. Trimming at V came to 4 bases and at J to 7 bases, leaving 5 bases not matched to a gene. There are 13 residues in the CDR3. Germline V CDR1 and CDR2: SGHTA, FQGNSA.

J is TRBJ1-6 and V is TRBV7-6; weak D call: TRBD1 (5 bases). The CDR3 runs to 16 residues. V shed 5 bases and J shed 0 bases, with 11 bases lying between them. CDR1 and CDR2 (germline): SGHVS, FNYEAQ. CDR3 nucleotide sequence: TGTGCCAGCAGCCCACAGGATACCTCCTATAATTCACCCCTCCACTTT. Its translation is CASSPQDTSYNSPLHF.

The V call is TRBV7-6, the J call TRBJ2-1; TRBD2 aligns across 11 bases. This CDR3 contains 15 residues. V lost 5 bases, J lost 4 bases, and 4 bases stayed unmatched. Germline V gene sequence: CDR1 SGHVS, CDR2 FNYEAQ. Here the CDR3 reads CASSRGLAAYNEQFF. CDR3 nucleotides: TGTGCCAGCAGCAGGGGACTAGCGGCATACAATGAGCAGTTCTTC.

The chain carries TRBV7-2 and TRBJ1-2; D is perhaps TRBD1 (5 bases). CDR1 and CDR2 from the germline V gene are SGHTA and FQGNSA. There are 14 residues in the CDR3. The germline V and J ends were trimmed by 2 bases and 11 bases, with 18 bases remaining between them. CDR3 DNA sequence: TGTGCCAGCAGCTTAAATAGACAGACTACTTGGTACACCTTC. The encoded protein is CASSLNRQTTWYTF.